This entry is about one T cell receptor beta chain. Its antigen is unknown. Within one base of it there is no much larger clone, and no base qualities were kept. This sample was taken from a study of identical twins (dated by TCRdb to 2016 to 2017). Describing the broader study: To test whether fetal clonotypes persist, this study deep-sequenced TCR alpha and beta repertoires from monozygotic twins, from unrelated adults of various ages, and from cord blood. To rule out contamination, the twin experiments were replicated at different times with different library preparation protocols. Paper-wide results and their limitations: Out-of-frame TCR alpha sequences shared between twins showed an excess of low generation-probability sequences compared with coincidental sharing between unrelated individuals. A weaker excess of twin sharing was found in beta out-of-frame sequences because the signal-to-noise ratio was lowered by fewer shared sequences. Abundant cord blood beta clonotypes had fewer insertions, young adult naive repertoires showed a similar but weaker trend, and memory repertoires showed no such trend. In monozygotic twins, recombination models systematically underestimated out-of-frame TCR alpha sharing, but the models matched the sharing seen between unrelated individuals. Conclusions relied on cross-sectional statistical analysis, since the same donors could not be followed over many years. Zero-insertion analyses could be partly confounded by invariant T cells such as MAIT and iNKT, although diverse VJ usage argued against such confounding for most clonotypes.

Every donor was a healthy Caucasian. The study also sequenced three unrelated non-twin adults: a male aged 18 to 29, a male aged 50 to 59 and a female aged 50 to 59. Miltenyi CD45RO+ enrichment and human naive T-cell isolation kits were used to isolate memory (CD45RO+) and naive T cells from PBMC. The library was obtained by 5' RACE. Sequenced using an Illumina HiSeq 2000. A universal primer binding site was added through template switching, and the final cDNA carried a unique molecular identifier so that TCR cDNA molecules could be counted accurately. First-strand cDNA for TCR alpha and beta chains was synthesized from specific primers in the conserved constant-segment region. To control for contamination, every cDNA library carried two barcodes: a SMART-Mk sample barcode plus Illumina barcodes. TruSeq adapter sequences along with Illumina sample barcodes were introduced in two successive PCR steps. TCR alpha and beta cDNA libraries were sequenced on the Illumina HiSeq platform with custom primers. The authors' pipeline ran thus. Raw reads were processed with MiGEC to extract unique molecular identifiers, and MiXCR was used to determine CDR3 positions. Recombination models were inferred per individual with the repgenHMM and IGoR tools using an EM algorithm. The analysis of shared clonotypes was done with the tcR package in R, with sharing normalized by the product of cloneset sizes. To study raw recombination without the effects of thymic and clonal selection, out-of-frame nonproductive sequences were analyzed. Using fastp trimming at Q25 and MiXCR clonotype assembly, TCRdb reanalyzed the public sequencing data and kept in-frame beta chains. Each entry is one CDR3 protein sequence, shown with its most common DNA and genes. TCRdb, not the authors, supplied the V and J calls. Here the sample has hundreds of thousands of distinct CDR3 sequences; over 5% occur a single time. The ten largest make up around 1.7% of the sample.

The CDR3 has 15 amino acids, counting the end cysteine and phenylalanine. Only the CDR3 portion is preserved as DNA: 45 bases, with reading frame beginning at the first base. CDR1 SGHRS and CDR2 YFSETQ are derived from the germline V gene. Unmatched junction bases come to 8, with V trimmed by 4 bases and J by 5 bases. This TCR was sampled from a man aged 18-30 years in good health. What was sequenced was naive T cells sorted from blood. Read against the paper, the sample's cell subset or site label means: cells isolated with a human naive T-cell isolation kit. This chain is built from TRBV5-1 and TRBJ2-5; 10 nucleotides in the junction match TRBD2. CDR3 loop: CASSRLAGVEETQYF. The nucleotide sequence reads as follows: TGCGCCAGCAGCCGGCTAGCGGGAGTGGAGGAGACCCAGTACTTC.